This T cell receptor (beta chain) came from a study of T-cell memory formation after mild COVID-19. Whole-study findings and limits: Detection of some responders pre-infection suggested pre-existing cross-reactive memory T cells participated. CD4+ bias marked clones expanding day 15 to 37, unlike balanced contracting clones.

One entry per CDR3 protein results from TCRdb running MiXCR on the 5' RACE reads. The sample holds fewer than 50,000 distinct CDR3 sequences, 8% to 10% seen once. Looked up from germline, CDR1 is SGHTA and CDR2 is FQGTGA. With 1 base clipped from V and 6 bases from J, the junction kept 11 bases outside the gene matches. CDR3 size: 17 residues. There are many counts of this clonotype. What it recognizes is unknown. The TCR was taken from an adult woman who had mild COVID-19 (a few samples of this study predate the infection). Cell type and time point are not known. The chain employs TRBV7-3 and TRBJ2-1; 8 nucleotides line up with TRBD2. Sequencing was done on a sample of PBMCs or a T cell subset sorted from them (not recorded which). CDR3 bases: TGTGCCAGCAGCTTAATAGCGGGAAGATTTCTAGGCAATGAGCAGTTCTTC. Amino acid sequence: CASSLIAGRFLGNEQFF.